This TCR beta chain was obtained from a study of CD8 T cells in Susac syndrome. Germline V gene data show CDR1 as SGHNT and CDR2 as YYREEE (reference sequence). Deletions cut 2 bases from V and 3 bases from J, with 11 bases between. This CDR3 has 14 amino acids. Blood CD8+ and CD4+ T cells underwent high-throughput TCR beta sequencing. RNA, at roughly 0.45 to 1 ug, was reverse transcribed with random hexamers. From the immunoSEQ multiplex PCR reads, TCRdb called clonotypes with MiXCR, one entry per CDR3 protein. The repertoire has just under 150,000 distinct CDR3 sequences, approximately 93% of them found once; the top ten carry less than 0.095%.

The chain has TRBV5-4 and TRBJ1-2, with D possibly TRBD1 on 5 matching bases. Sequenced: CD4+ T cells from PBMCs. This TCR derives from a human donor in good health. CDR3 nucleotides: TGTGCCAGCAGCTTCGGGGCTAGGGACTATGGCTACACCTTC. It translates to CASSFGARDYGYTF.